The rows below give T cell receptor beta chains drawn from one sample of a study of cytomegalovirus exposure and HLA in healthy donors. Profiling relied on immunoSEQ multiplex PCR, and the TCRdb table lists in-frame clones only, not all of them. The repertoire holds some 150,000 clones, about 59% seen once, with just under 3% in the top ten. Sequenced material: PBMCs. The source of these receptors is a man aged 40-49 years in good health and CMV-seronegative. Each CDR3 is given with its conserved first and last residue. D genes are given only for firm matches. Size values are once, few and many counts, or a class for expanded clones, and some rows have none.

TRBD1 TRBJ2-7 - TRBV2 TGTGCCAGCCGAATAGTCCCCGGACAGGGAATCTACGAGCAGTACTTC CASRIVPGQGIYEQYF
TRBD1 TRBJ2-7 - TRBV5-1 TGCGCCAGCAGCTTGGCCAGGGGGAACGAGCAGTACTTC CASSLARGNEQYF
- TRBJ2-2 - TRBV18 TGTGCCAGCTCACCACCGTCGGCAGGGCACACCGGGGAGCTGTTTTTT CASSPPSAGHTGELFF
TRBD1 TRBJ1-5 few TRBV29-1 TGCAGCGTGTGGACAGGGAGAGATCAGCCCCAGCATTTT CSVWTGRDQPQHF
- TRBJ1-3 - TRBV5-1 TGCGCCAGCAGCTTGGGGGGGGCTGGAAACACCATATATTTT CASSLGGAGNTIYF
- TRBJ2-3 - TRBV7-3 TGTGCCAGCAGCCCTGTAGGGGGCACAGATACGCAGTATTTT CASSPVGGTDTQYF
- TRBJ2-6 - TRBV19 TGTGCCAGTAGTCTAACAGGGACGGGCTCTGGGGCCAACGTCCTGACTTTC CASSLTGTGSGANVLTF
TRBD1 TRBJ2-5 once TRBV2 TGTGCCAGCAGTGGAGACCGGACAGGGCCTCCCCTTGATGAGCAGTACTTC CASSGDRTGPPLDEQYF
TRBD1 TRBJ2-1 - TRBV5-1 TGCGCCAGCAGCACCCCTCTGGGTATGGGACAGGGAGATCATGAGCAGTTCTTC CASSTPLGMGQGDHEQFF
TRBD1 TRBJ1-6 - TRBV27 TGTGCCAGCAGTTGGGACAGGGGGGGATCACCCCTCCACTTT CASSWDRGGSPLHF
- TRBJ2-7 - TRBV4-3 TGCGCCAGCAGCCAAGCTCCGACAGCTTCCTACGAGCAGTACTTC CASSQAPTASYEQYF
- TRBJ1-4 - TRBV19 TGTGCCAGTGCCGCGGGTGCACGTACAACTAATGAAAAACTGTTTTTT CASAAGARTTNEKLFF
TRBD2 TRBJ2-7 - TRBV7-2 TGTGCCAGCAGCTTAAGCGAGACTAGCGGGCTCTACGAGCAGTACTTC CASSLSETSGLYEQYF
TRBD1 TRBJ1-1 - TRBV4-2 TGTGCCAGCAGCCCCCCCCAGGGGGGAACTGAAGCTTTCTTT CASSPPQGGTEAFF
- TRBJ2-7 - TRBV7-6 TGTGCCAGCAGCTTAGGAGGGACCTACGAGCAGTACTTC CASSLGGTYEQYF
- TRBJ2-2 - TRBV30 TGTGCCTGGAGTGCTAGGGGTAGGGGCACCGGGGAGCTGTTTTTT CAWSARGRGTGELFF
TRBD1 TRBJ1-3 - TRBV5-1 TGCGCCAGCAGCGTCGGACAGGGGCCCCGCTCTGGAAACACCATATATTTT CASSVGQGPRSGNTIYF
TRBD2 TRBJ2-1 - TRBV19 TGTGCCACCCGGGGGGCGGGAGGGAGCTACAATGAGCAGTTCTTC CATRGAGGSYNEQFF
- TRBJ2-1 once TRBV4-3 TGCGCCAGCAGCCAAGACGGTGCGGGGAAATACAATGAGCAGTTCTTC CASSQDGAGKYNEQFF
- TRBJ2-2 - TRBV9 TGTGCCAGCAGCGTAGGATCACGGGGGACCGGGGAGCTGTTTTTT CASSVGSRGTGELFF
- TRBJ1-2 - TRBV7-9 TGTTCCAGCAGCTTCTTCAGGGGTTCGGACTATGGCTACACCTTC CSSSFFRGSDYGYTF
- TRBJ2-5 - TRBV7-6 TGTGCCAGCAGTCGGGACACCCAAGAGACCCAGTACTTC CASSRDTQETQYF
- TRBJ1-4 few TRBV25-1 TGTGCCAGCAGTGAGGGCGGGGCCATACCCCCTGTTTTT CASSEGGAIPPVF
- TRBJ1-4 - TRBV4-1 TGCGCCAGCAGCCAAGATGAGCGGGTTTCGAATGAAAAACTGTTTTTT CASSQDERVSNEKLFF
TRBD1 TRBJ2-3 few TRBV5-5 TGTGCCAGCAGCTTGGGAGACAGGGAAGATACGCAGTATTTT CASSLGDREDTQYF
TRBD2 TRBJ2-5 few TRBV6-5 TGTGCCAGCAGTTACTCGGGGGGGCAAGAGACCCAGTACTTC CASSYSGGQETQYF
TRBD2 TRBJ2-3 - TRBV5-6 TGTGCCAGCAGCTACCGCAAGAGCGGGAGGGCGGATACGCAGTATTTT CASSYRKSGRADTQYF
TRBD1 TRBJ1-4 few TRBV28 TGTGCCAGCAGTTCGTCAGGGGGCACAACTAATGAAAAACTGTTTTTT CASSSSGGTTNEKLFF
TRBD2 TRBJ2-1 - TRBV29-1 TGCAGCGTACGAGGACTAGCGGGAGAAGGTGAGCAGTTCTTC CSVRGLAGEGEQFF
- TRBJ2-4 - TRBV5-6 TGTGCCAGCAGCTTGGGAGGGCCGTCAGCCAAAAACATTCAGTACTTC CASSLGGPSAKNIQYF
- TRBJ2-7 once TRBV4-2 TGTGCCAGCAGCCAAGACGCCCGCGAGCAGTACTTC CASSQDAREQYF
- TRBJ1-5 - TRBV7-2 TGTGCCAGCAGCTTATCAGGGTCTGGCAATCAGCCCCAGCATTTT CASSLSGSGNQPQHF
TRBD2 TRBJ2-7 few TRBV6-6 TGTGCCAGCAGTGATAGCGGGAGAGGGTACGAGCAGTACTTC CASSDSGRGYEQYF
- TRBJ2-5 once TRBV29-1 TGCAGCGTGGGCGTTGAGACCCAGTACTTC CSVGVETQYF
- TRBJ2-2 - TRBV19 TGTGCCAGTAGTGGGCAGCGGGACAACGCGAACACCGGGGAGCTGCTTTTT CASSGQRDNANTGELLF
- TRBJ1-1 - TRBV28 TGTGCCAGCAGTTTACAGCGCGAAGCTTTCTTT CASSLQREAFF
TRBD2 TRBJ2-7 - TRBV14 TGTGCCAGCAGCCGGGAGGGGTTCTCCTACGAGCAGTACTTC CASSREGFSYEQYF
- TRBJ1-1 few TRBV5-4 TGTGCCTTCACGGGGAGAGGGCGGGAGAACACTGAAGCTTTCTTT CAFTGRGRENTEAFF
TRBD1 TRBJ2-7 - TRBV5-1 TGCGCCAGCAGCCGGCGGGACAGGAGCTCCTACGAGCAGTACTTC CASSRRDRSSYEQYF
TRBD1 TRBJ1-1 - TRBV27 TGTGCCAGAAGGACAGGGGGGCGCGTCGGGAACACTGAAGCTTTCTTT CARRTGGRVGNTEAFF
- TRBJ2-3 - TRBV30 TGTGCCTGGAGTCCCTCTTTTGAGCCGACAGATACGCAGTATTTT CAWSPSFEPTDTQYF
- TRBJ2-2 few TRBV6-5 TGTGCCAGCAGTTACCCGAGCACCGGGGAGCTGTTTTTT CASSYPSTGELFF
TRBD1 TRBJ2-7 once TRBV6-6 TGTGCCAGCAGCCTTTATACAGGGGCCGAGCAGTACTTC CASSLYTGAEQYF
- TRBJ1-1 - TRBV7-8 TGTGCCAGCAGCTTAGGTAAGAACACTGAAGCTTTCTTT CASSLGKNTEAFF
TRBD1 TRBJ2-5 - TRBV5-1 TGCGCCAGCAGCTTATATGGGGACAGGACCCGGGACCAGTACTTC CASSLYGDRTRDQYF
TRBD1 TRBJ2-1 few TRBV4-3 TGCGCCAGCAGCCAAATACCGGGACAGAGAAACAATGAGCAGTTCTTC CASSQIPGQRNNEQFF
- TRBJ2-5 few TRBV2 TGTGCCAGCAGAGAGGGGTCAGGGGGGCTGGAGCAGTACTTC CASREGSGGLEQYF
- TRBJ2-1 - TRBV11-2 TGTGCCAGCAGCAGCGGCTACAATGAGCAGTTCTTC CASSSGYNEQFF
TRBD1 TRBJ2-6 - TRBV19 TGTGCCAGTAGTCCAATGGCCGACAGGGGGCGACCGGGGGCCAACGTCCTGACTTTC CASSPMADRGRPGANVLTF
TRBD1 TRBJ2-7 - TRBV18 TGTGCCAGCTCTGGACAGGGAGGCTACGAGCAGTACTTC CASSGQGGYEQYF
- TRBJ2-7 - TRBV27 TGTGCCAGCAGTTTGGTAGGACAAGGGACCTACGAGCAGTACTTC CASSLVGQGTYEQYF
TRBD2 TRBJ2-7 - TRBV2 TGTGCCAGCAGTGTCTTTGGCGGGAGTGGAGAGCAGTACTTC CASSVFGGSGEQYF
TRBD2 TRBJ2-3 few TRBV19 TGTGCCAGTAGTATGGGACTAGCTCTTCTGAATACGCAGTATTTT CASSMGLALLNTQYF
TRBD2 TRBJ2-5 - TRBV19 TGTGCCAGTAGTATCCAACTAGCGGTCCAAGAGACCCAGTACTTC CASSIQLAVQETQYF
TRBD1 TRBJ1-3 - TRBV5-4 TGTGCCAGCAGCCGCACAGGGGGCACTGGAAACACCATATATTTT CASSRTGGTGNTIYF
TRBD1 TRBJ2-2 once TRBV4-3 TGCGCCAGCAGCCATTCCCCGGGACAGGGGGCCGGGGAGCTGTTTTTT CASSHSPGQGAGELFF
- TRBJ2-2 - TRBV19 TGTGCCACCAAACCCTCGGGGGCGGGGGCCGGGGAGCTGTTTTTT CATKPSGAGAGELFF
- TRBJ1-2 - TRBV25-1 TGTGCCAGCAGTGAATTGGAGGCGGCGGGTGGCTACACCTTC CASSELEAAGGYTF
- TRBJ2-3 - TRBV11-1 TGTGCCAGCAGCTTAGCCGCGGGACCGGGAGATACGCAGTATTTT CASSLAAGPGDTQYF